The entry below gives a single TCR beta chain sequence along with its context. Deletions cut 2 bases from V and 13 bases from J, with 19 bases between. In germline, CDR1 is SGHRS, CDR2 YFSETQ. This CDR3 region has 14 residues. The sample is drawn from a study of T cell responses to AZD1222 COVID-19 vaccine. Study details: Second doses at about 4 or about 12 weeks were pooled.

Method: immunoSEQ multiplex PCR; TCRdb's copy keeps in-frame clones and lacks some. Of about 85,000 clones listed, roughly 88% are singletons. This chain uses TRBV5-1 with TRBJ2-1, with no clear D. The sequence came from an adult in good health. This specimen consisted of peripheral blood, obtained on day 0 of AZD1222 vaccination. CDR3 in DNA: TGCGCCAGCAGCTTTGTCGGGTCTAGACGAGATCAGTTCTTC. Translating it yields CASSFVGSRRDQFF.